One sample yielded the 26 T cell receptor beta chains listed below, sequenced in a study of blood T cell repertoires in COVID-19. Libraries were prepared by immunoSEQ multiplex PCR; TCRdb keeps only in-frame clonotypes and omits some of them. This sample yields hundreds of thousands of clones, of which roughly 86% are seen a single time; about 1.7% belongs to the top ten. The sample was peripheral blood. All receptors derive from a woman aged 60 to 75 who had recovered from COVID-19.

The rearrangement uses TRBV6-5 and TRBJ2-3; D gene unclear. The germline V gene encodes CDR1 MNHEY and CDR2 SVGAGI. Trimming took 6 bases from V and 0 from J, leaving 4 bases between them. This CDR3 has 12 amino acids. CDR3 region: CASSRSTDTQYF. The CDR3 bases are TGTGCCAGCAGCCGTAGCACAGATACGCAGTATTTT.

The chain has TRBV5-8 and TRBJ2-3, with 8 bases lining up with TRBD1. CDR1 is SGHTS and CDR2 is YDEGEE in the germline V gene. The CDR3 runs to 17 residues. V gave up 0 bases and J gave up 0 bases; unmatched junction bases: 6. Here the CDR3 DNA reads TGTGCCAGCAGCTTGGACGGGACAGGCCATAGCACAGATACGCAGTATTTT. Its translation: CASSLDGTGHSTDTQYF.

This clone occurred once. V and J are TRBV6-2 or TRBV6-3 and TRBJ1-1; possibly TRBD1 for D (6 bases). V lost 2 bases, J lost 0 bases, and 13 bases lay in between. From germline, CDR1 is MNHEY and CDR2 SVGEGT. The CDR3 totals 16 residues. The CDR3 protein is CASSYRGKGMNTEAFF. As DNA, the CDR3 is TGTGCCAGCAGTTACAGGGGGAAGGGAATGAACACTGAAGCTTTCTTT.

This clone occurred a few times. CDR3 nucleotides: TGTGCCAGCAGCCAAGAAGTTTTGGCAGGCTCCTACAATGAGCAGTTCTTC. Protein product: CASSQEVLAGSYNEQFF. This chain joins TRBV4-2 and TRBJ2-1, with D hard to call. CDR3 length: 17 residues. CDR1 and CDR2 (germline): LGHNA, YNFKEQ. With 0 bases removed from V and 0 bases from J, the gap between germline ends came to 12 bases.

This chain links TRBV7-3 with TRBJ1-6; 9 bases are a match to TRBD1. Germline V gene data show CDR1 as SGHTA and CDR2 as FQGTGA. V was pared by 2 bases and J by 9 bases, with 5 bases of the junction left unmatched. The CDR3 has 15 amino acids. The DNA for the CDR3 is TGTGCCAGCAGCTTACAGACAGGGGGTTCTTCACCCCTCCACTTT. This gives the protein CASSLQTGGSSPLHF.

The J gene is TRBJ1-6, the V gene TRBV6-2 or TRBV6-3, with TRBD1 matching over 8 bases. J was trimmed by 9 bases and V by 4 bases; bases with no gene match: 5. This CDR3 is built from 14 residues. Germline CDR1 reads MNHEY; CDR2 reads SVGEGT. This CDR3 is CASSFGTGFSPLHF. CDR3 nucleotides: TGTGCCAGCAGTTTCGGGACAGGATTTTCACCCCTCCACTTT.

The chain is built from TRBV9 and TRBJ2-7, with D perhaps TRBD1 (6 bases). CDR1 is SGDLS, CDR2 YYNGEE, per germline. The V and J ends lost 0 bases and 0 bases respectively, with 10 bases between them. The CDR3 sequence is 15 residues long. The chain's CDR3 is CASSVVPDSSYEQYF. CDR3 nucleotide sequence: TGTGCCAGCAGCGTAGTCCCGGACAGCTCCTACGAGCAGTACTTC.

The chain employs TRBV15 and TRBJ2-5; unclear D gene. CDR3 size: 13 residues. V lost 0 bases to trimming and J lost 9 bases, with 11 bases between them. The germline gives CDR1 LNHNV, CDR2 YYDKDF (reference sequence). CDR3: CATSRDIPRAQYF. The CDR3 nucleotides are TGTGCCACCAGCAGAGATATCCCCCGGGCCCAGTACTTC.

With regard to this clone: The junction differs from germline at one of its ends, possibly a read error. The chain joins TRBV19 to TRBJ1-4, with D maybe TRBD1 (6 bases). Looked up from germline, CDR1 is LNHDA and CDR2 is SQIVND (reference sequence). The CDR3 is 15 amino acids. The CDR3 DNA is TGTGCCACTAGTATTCAGGGGCTAGGAAATGAAAAACTGTTTTTT. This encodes CATSIQGLGNEKLFF.

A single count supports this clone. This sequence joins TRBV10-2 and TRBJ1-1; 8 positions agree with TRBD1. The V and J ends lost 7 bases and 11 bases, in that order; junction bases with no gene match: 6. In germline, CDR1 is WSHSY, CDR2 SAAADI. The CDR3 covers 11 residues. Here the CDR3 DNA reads TGCGCCAGCACTCCGGACAGGGTGGCTTTCTTT. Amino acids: CASTPDRVAFF.

The CDR3 DNA follows: TGTGCCACCAGTGGGTTCCCCGGGACAGGCTATGGCTACACCTTC. This codes for CATSGFPGTGYGYTF. The V call is TRBV24-1, the J call TRBJ1-2; TRBD1 agrees at 8 bases. This CDR3 spans 15 amino acids. J was trimmed by 4 bases and V by 5 bases; bases with no gene match: 8. Germline CDR1 KGHDR, CDR2 SFDVKD.

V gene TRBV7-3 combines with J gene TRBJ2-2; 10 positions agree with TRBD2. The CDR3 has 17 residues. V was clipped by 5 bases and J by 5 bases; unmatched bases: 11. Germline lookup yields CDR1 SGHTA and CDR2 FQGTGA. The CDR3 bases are TGTGCCAGCAGCCCCATAGCGGGGGGAGTGACAACCGGGGAGCTGTTTTTT. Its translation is CASSPIAGGVTTGELFF.

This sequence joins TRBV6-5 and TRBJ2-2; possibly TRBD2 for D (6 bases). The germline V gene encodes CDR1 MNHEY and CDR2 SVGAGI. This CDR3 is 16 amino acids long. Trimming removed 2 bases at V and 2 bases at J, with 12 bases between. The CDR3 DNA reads TGTGCCAGCAGTTACGGCTGGGGGGAAAACACCGGGGAGCTGTTTTTT. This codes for CASSYGWGENTGELFF.

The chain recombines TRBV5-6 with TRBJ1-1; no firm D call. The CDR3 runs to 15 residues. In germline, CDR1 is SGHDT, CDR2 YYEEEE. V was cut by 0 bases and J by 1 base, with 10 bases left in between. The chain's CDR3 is CASSLATWSNTEAFF. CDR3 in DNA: TGTGCCAGCAGCTTGGCCACATGGTCGAACACTGAAGCTTTCTTT.

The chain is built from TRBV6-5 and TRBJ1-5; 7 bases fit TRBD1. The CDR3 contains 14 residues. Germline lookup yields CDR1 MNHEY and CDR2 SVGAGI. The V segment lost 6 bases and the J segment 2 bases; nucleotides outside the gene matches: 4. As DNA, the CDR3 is TGTGCCAGCAGCCTTGACAGGGGCAATCAGCCCCAGCATTTT. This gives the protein CASSLDRGNQPQHF.

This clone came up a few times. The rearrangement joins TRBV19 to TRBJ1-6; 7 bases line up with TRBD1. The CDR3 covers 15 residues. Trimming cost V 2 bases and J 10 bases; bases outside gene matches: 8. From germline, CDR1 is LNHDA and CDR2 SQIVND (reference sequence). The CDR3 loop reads CASSITQGQGSPLHF. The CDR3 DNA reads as TGTGCCAGTAGTATAACACAGGGGCAAGGATCACCCCTCCACTTT.

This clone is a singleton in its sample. The CDR3 sequence is CASSLWGQGTLGGYTF. The CDR3 DNA is TGTGCCAGCAGTTTATGGGGACAGGGGACGTTGGGTGGCTACACCTTC. The chain joins TRBV28 to TRBJ1-2, with TRBD1 identical over 10 bases. The V and J ends lost 0 bases and 7 bases, in that order; junction bases with no gene match: 8. Germline V gene data show CDR1 as MDHEN and CDR2 as SYDVKM. This CDR3 has 16 amino acids.

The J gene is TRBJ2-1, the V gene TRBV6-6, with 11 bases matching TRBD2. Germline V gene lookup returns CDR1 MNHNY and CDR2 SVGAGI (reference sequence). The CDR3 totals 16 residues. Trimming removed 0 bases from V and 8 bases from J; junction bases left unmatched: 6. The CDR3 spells CASSYSSSGGAHEQFF. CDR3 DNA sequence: TGTGCCAGCAGTTACTCGAGTAGCGGGGGGGCCCATGAGCAGTTCTTC.

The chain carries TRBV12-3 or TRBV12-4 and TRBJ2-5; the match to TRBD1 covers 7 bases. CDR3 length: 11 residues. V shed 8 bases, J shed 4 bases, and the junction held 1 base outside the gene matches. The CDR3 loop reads CASGTAETQYF. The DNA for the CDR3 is TGTGCCAGCGGGACAGCAGAGACCCAGTACTTC.

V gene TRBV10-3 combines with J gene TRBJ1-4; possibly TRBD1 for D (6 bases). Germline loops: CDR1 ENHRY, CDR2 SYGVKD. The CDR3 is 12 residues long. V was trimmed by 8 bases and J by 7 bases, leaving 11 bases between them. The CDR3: CAIASDSEKLFF. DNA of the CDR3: TGTGCCATCGCGTCGGACAGTGAAAAACTGTTTTTT.

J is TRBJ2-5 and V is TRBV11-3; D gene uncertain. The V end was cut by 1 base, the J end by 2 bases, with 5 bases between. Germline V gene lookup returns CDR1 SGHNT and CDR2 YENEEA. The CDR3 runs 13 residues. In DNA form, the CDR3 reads TGTGCCAGCAGCTTAGGCGTACAAGAGACCCAGTACTTC. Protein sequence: CASSLGVQETQYF.

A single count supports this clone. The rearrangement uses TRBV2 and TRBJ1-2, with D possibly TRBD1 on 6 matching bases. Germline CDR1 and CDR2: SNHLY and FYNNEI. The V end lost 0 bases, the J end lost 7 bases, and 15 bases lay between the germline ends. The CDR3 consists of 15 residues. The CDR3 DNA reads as TGTGCCAGCAGTGAAGCTCCCAGGGGAATAGGTGGCTACACCTTC. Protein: CASSEAPRGIGGYTF.

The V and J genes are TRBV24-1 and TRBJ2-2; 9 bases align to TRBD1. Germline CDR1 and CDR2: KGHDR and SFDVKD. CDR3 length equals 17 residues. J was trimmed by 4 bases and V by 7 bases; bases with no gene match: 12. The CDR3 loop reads CATRGTPGQGSTGELFF. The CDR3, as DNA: TGTGCCACCAGGGGGACGCCGGGACAGGGATCCACCGGGGAGCTGTTTTTT.

The CDR3 region has the DNA TGTGCCAGTAGTATGATAGCGGGGGGGCCCGGGGAGACCCAGTACTTC. As protein: CASSMIAGGPGETQYF. This chain uses TRBV19 with TRBJ2-5, with 11 positions matching TRBD2. V shed 3 bases and J 5 bases; nucleotides not matched to a gene: 8. Germline CDR1 is LNHDA and CDR2 is SQIVND (reference sequence). This CDR3 has 16 amino acids.

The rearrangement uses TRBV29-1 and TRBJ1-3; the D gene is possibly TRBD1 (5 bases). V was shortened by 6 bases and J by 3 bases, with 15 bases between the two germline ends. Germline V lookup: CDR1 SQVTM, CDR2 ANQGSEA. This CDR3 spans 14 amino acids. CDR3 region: CSVARDSVGNTIYF. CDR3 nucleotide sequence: TGCAGCGTAGCCAGAGACAGTGTTGGAAACACCATATATTTT.

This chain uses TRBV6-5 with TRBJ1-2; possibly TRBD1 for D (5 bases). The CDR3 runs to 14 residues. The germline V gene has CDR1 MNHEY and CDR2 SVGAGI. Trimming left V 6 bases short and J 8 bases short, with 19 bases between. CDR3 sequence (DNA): TGTGCCAGCAGCCCGGGGGATCCCCAATCCGGCTACACCTTC. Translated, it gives CASSPGDPQSGYTF.